A selection of T cell receptor beta chains follows, all from one sample in a study of vaccination and CD4 T cells after COVID-19. TCRdb analysed the PCR reads with MiXCR anew, one entry per CDR3 protein. The table includes around 19,000 distinct CDR3 sequences, more than 30% detected once. The antigens these receptors bind are not known. This specimen was CD4+ T cells from blood, cultured in vitro, taken before SARS-CoV-2 vaccination. These receptors were taken from a human donor who received a COVID-19 vaccine. CDR3s include the opening cysteine and the closing phenylalanine or tryptophan. A D gene is named only where the DNA matches it firmly. The size entry is marked missing in some rows and otherwise reads once, few, many or a size class.

>TRBJ2-3|TRBV7-8|-|-
CASTPMRLTDTQYF
TGTGCCAGCACCCCGATGCGGCTGACAGATACGCAGTATTTT
>TRBJ2-7|TRBV2|-|-
CASSSPSSYEQYF
TGTGCCAGCAGTAGTCCCTCCTCCTACGAGCAGTACTTC
>TRBJ2-7|TRBV6-5|-|-
CASSYSPEGANEQYF
TGTGCCAGCAGTTACTCCCCGGAGGGGGCGAACGAGCAGTACTTC
>TRBJ1-2|TRBV20-1|few|-
CSARDKTGTHYGYTF
TGCAGTGCTAGAGACAAAACCGGGACCCATTATGGCTACACCTTC
>TRBJ2-7|TRBV29-1|-|TRBD2
CSAAREGAEQYF
TGCAGCGCCGCGAGGGAGGGTGCTGAGCAGTACTTC
>TRBJ1-6|TRBV12-3/TRBV12-4|few|-
CASSEYRDSPLHF
TGTGCCAGCAGTGAGTACAGGGATTCACCCCTCCACTTT
>TRBJ2-4|TRBV10-3|-|-
CAISEDGDIQYF
TGTGCCATCAGTGAGGATGGGGACATTCAGTACTTC
>TRBJ2-5|TRBV5-5|few|TRBD1
CASSPDRVETQYF
TGTGCCAGCAGCCCGGACAGGGTAGAGACCCAGTACTTC
>TRBJ1-2|TRBV5-4|-|-
CASSPGQPYGYTF
TGTGCCAGCAGCCCCGGACAGCCCTATGGCTACACCTTC
>TRBJ1-5|TRBV15|few|TRBD1
CATSREGTGGQPQHF
TGTGCCACCAGCAGAGAAGGGACAGGGGGACAGCCCCAGCATTTT
>TRBJ1-6|TRBV2|few|TRBD1
CASSYYAGGGNSPLHF
TGTGCCAGCAGTTATTACGCAGGGGGAGGTAATTCACCCCTCCACTTT
>TRBJ1-4|TRBV4-2|few|-
CASSQDYRDMGQFF
TGTGCCAGCAGCCAAGACTATAGGGACATGGGACAGTTTTTT
>TRBJ1-4|TRBV2|few|TRBD1
CASKLPGGGKLFF
TGTGCCAGCAAACTCCCAGGGGGCGGGAAACTGTTTTTT
>TRBJ1-2|TRBV20-1|few|-
CSARDLWGRDSGGYTF
TGCAGTGCTAGAGATCTTTGGGGCAGGGACTCCGGGGGCTACACCTTC
>TRBJ2-1|TRBV10-1|few|-
CASSPSYNERFF
TGCGCCAGCAGCCCCTCCTACAATGAGCGGTTCTTC
>TRBJ1-6|TRBV20-1|few|TRBD1
CSAREDRGSPLHF
TGCAGTGCTAGAGAAGACAGGGGTTCACCCCTCCACTTT
>TRBJ1-2|TRBV14|-|-
CASSQDVPSVSYGYTF
TGTGCCAGCAGCCAAGATGTGCCGTCAGTTTCCTATGGCTACACCTTC
>TRBJ2-5|TRBV27|few|-
CASSPPDLETQYF
TGTGCCAGCAGTCCCCCGGACCTGGAGACCCAGTACTTC
>TRBJ2-7|TRBV7-8|-|-
CASTTGPSYEQYF
TGTGCCAGCACGACGGGCCCTTCTTACGAGCAGTACTTC
>TRBJ2-7|TRBV29-1|-|-
CSVEGGRGRYEQYF
TGCAGCGTCGAGGGAGGTAGGGGGAGGTACGAGCAGTACTTC
>TRBJ2-1|TRBV6-2/TRBV6-3|-|TRBD2
CASSLSGGGGNEQFF
TGTGCCAGCAGTTTGAGCGGGGGGGGCGGCAATGAGCAGTTCTTC